Reported below is one TCR beta chain. The V and J ends lost 7 bases and 7 bases, in that order; junction bases with no gene match: 2. The CDR3 length is 12 residues. Germline CDR1 and CDR2: MNHEY and SMNVEV (reference sequence). The data stem from a study of blood T cell repertoires in COVID-19. TCRdb keeps only in-frame clones here, not all; method: immunoSEQ multiplex PCR. The data contain 120,000 to 150,000 clones, about 91% of them seen just once; the ten biggest clones take up approximately 0.98%. This TCR came from a woman in her fifties or sixties with acute or convalescent COVID-19. The chain carries TRBV27 and TRBJ2-2; 8 nucleotides agree with TRBD2. The sample taken for sequencing was peripheral blood. CDR3 sequence: CASTRGGGELFF. CDR3 sequence (DNA): TGTGCCAGCACCCGGGGGGGCGGGGAGCTGTTTTTT.